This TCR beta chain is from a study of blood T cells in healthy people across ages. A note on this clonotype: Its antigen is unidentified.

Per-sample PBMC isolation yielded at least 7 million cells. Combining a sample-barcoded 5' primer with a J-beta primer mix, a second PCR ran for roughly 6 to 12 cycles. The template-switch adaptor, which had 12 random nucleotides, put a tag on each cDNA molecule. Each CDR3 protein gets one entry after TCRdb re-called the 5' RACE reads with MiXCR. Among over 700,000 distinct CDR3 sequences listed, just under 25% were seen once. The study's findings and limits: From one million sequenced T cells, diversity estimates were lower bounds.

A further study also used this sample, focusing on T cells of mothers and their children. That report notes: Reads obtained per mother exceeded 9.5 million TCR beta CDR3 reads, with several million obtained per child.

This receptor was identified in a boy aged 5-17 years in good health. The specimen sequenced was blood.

For the CDR3, the DNA is TGTGCCAGCAGCTTCATCTTCACTGAAGCTTTCTTT. This translates into CASSFIFTEAFF. This sequence joins TRBV13 and TRBJ1-1; D uncertain. This CDR3 comprises 12 residues. V was clipped by 3 bases and J by 4 bases, with 6 bases between them. Germline CDR1 PRHDT, CDR2 FYEKMQ (reference sequence).